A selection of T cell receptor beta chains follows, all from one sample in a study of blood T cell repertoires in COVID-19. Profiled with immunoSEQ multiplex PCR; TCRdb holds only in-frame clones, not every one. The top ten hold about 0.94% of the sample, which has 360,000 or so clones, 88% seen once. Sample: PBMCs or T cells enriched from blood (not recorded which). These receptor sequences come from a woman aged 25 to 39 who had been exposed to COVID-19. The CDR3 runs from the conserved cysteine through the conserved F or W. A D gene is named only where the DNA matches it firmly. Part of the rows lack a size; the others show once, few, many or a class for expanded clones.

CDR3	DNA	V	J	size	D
CASSFRGSYEQYF	TGTGCCAGCAGTTTCCGGGGCTCCTACGAGCAGTACTTC	TRBV28	TRBJ2-7	NA	NA
CASSPPRDSYEQYF	TGTGCCAGCTCACCACCGAGAGACAGCTACGAGCAGTACTTC	TRBV18	TRBJ2-7	NA	NA
CASSGGVGAGSYNEQFF	TGTGCCAGCAGCGGAGGAGTGGGGGCCGGCTCCTACAATGAGCAGTTCTTC	TRBV9	TRBJ2-1	NA	NA
CASNPGTRSYEQYF	TGTGCCAGCAACCCCGGGACAAGGTCTTACGAGCAGTACTTC	TRBV9	TRBJ2-7	once	NA
CASSSTVWGNQPQHF	TGTGCCAGCTCATCGACAGTCTGGGGCAATCAGCCCCAGCATTTT	TRBV18	TRBJ1-5	NA	NA
CASSLGTGVNQPQHF	TGCGCCAGCAGCTTGGGGACAGGGGTCAATCAGCCCCAGCATTTT	TRBV5-1	TRBJ1-5	NA	TRBD1
CATSSPGQGGPGGNQPQHF	TGTGCCACCAGCAGTCCGGGACAGGGAGGACCGGGGGGCAATCAGCCCCAGCATTTT	TRBV15	TRBJ1-5	NA	TRBD1
CASSLISGNYEQYF	TGTGCCAGCAGTTTAATCTCAGGGAACTACGAGCAGTACTTC	TRBV28	TRBJ2-7	NA	NA
CASSFVYGSPLHF	TGTGCCAGCAGTTTTGTCTACGGGTCACCCCTCCACTTT	TRBV27	TRBJ1-6	NA	NA
CASSSGQVSEKLFF	TGTGCCAGCAGCTCGGGACAGGTTAGCGAAAAACTGTTTTTT	TRBV7-9	TRBJ1-4	NA	TRBD1
CASSVWTVNTEAFF	TGTGCCAGCAGCGTTTGGACAGTGAACACTGAAGCTTTCTTT	TRBV5-5	TRBJ1-1	NA	NA
CASSLEFGNSYEQYF	TGTGCCAGCAGCTTAGAGTTCGGGAACTCCTACGAGCAGTACTTC	TRBV7-7	TRBJ2-7	NA	NA
CTSSAGTSGRGSHLTSTDTQYF	TGTACCAGCAGCGCTGGGACTAGCGGGAGGGGGAGTCATCTTACTAGCACAGATACGCAGTATTTT	TRBV9	TRBJ2-3	once	TRBD2
CASSLTILAGANTGELFF	TGCGCCAGCAGCTTGACCATCCTAGCGGGAGCTAACACCGGGGAGCTGTTTTTT	TRBV5-1	TRBJ2-2	NA	TRBD2
CASSYSGDTDTQYF	TGTGCCAGCAGCTACAGCGGGGACACAGATACGCAGTATTTT	TRBV7-3	TRBJ2-3	NA	TRBD2
CATSRQQETQYF	TGTGCCACCAGCCGACAGCAAGAGACCCAGTACTTC	TRBV15	TRBJ2-5	NA	NA
CASSLTGDGTEAFF	TGCGCCAGCAGCTTGACCGGAGATGGCACTGAAGCTTTCTTT	TRBV5-1	TRBJ1-1	NA	NA
CASSPGGTTSYNSPLHF	TGTGCCAGCAGCCCAGGTGGCACCACCTCCTATAATTCACCCCTCCACTTT	TRBV2	TRBJ1-6	few	NA
CASGQNYGYTF	TGTGCTAGTGGTCAGAACTATGGCTACACCTTC	TRBV12-5	TRBJ1-2	NA	NA
CASSLDRGLGYTF	TGTGCCAGCAGCCTGGACAGGGGTCTAGGCTACACCTTC	TRBV27	TRBJ1-2	NA	TRBD1
CASSLAPQGSNQPQHF	TGTGCCAGCAGTTTAGCGCCCCAGGGTAGCAATCAGCCCCAGCATTTT	TRBV28	TRBJ1-5	NA	NA
CSVDVLAGAIYEQYF	TGCAGCGTTGATGTTTTAGCGGGAGCTATCTACGAGCAGTACTTC	TRBV29-1	TRBJ2-7	NA	TRBD2
CAWSGGQFYSPLHF	TGTGCCTGGAGTGGGGGCCAGTTTTATTCACCCCTCCACTTT	TRBV30	TRBJ1-6	NA	NA
CATGARTTDTQYF	TGTGCCACCGGGGCCCGGACCACAGATACGCAGTATTTT	TRBV24-1	TRBJ2-3	NA	NA
CASSLYQGAGELFF	TGTGCCAGCAGTTTATATCAGGGGGCCGGGGAGCTGTTTTTT	TRBV28	TRBJ2-2	NA	TRBD1
CASSLQGARYEQYF	TGTGCCAGCAGCCTCCAGGGGGCGCGCTACGAGCAGTACTTC	TRBV11-2	TRBJ2-7	NA	TRBD1